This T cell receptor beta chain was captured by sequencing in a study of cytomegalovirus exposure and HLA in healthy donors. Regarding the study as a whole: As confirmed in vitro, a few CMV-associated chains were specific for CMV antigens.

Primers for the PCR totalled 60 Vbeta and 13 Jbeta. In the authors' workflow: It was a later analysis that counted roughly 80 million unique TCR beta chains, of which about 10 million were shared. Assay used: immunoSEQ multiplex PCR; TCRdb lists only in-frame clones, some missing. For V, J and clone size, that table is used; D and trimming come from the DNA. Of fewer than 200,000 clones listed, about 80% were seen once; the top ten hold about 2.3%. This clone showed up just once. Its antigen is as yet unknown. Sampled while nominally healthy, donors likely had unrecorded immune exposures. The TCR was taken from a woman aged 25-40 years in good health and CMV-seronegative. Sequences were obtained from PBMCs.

In nucleotides, the CDR3 is TGTGCCAGCAGCCCTCCGGGACAGGGGGCCAAAAACATTCAGTACTTC. It codes for CASSPPGQGAKNIQYF. This chain uses TRBV7-2 with TRBJ2-4, with 10 nucleotides matching TRBD1. Unmatched junction bases numbered 5, after V lost 5 bases and J lost 1 base. In germline, CDR1 is SGHTA, CDR2 FQGNSA. This CDR3 is built from 16 residues. The full variable domain, in which reference TRBV7-2 and TRBJ2-4 provide the parts outside the CDR3, is GAGVSQSPSNKVTEKGKDVELRCDPISGHTALYWYRQSLGQGLEFLIYFQGNSAPDKSGLPSDRFSAERTGGSVSTLTIQRTQQEDSAVYLCASSPPGQGAKNIQYFGAGTRLSVL.